What follows are 24 T cell receptor beta chains derived from one specimen sequenced in a study of blood T cells in healthy people across ages. Primed by a sample-barcoded 5' primer and a J-beta primer mix, a second PCR proceeded for about 7 to 11 cycles. TCRdb redid the calling of the 5' RACE reads with MiXCR, one entry per CDR3 protein. The table has roughly 800,000 distinct CDR3 sequences, roughly 64% seen once. Sequencing was performed on blood. These receptor sequences come from a man younger than 40 in good health.

The V call is TRBV29-1, the J call TRBJ2-7, with 7 nucleotides matching TRBD2. The length of the CDR3 is 13 residues. Germline lookup yields CDR1 SQVTM and CDR2 ANQGSEA. The V gene end was trimmed by 7 bases and the J gene end by 0 bases; junction bases not matched to a gene: 6. CDR3 nucleotides: TGCAGCGCAGCGGGACTGAGCTCCTACGAGCAGTACTTC. Translated: CSAAGLSSYEQYF.

The chain is built from TRBV7-9 and TRBJ1-2, with D possibly matching TRBD1 (5 bases). V lost 7 bases to trimming and J lost 6 bases, with 15 bases between them. This CDR3 spans 13 amino acids. Germline V gene data show CDR1 as SEHNR and CDR2 as FQNEAQ (reference sequence). CDR3 residues: CASTPTEPHGYTF. DNA for the CDR3: TGTGCCAGCACCCCGACAGAGCCACATGGCTACACCTTC. Full variable domain (rest looked up from reference TRBV7-9 and TRBJ1-2): DTGVSQNPRHKITKRGQNVTFRCDPISEHNRLYWYRQTLGQGPEFLTYFQNEAQLEKSRLLSDRFSAERPKGSFSTLEIQRTEQGDSAMYLCASTPTEPHGYTFGSGTRLTVV.

The V and J genes are TRBV4-2 and TRBJ1-2, with TRBD1 as a possible D gene (5 bases). Trimming took 2 bases from V and 8 from J, leaving 6 bases between them. Germline V gene data show CDR1 as LGHNA and CDR2 as YNFKEQ. The CDR3 runs to 11 residues. The CDR3 region is CASSQWGGYTF. As DNA, the CDR3 is TGTGCCAGCAGCCAATGGGGGGGCTACACCTTC.

The V and J genes are TRBV6-5 and TRBJ2-3; D remains ambiguous. Germline V gives CDR1 MNHEY, CDR2 SVGAGI. This CDR3 comprises 12 residues. V lost 6 bases, J lost 8 bases, and 12 bases lay in between. CDR3 loop: CASSPGSGTQYF. The CDR3 region has the DNA TGTGCCAGCAGCCCCGGGTCAGGTACGCAGTATTTT.

The V gene is TRBV20-1, the J gene TRBJ2-3; D gene uncertain. Looked up from germline, CDR1 is DFQATT and CDR2 is SNEGSKA (reference sequence). Trimming took 6 bases from V and 0 from J, leaving 16 bases between them. CDR3 length: 15 amino acids. The CDR3 sequence: CSAVDWGASTDTQYF. As DNA, the CDR3 is TGCAGTGCCGTTGACTGGGGTGCTAGCACAGATACGCAGTATTTT.

This clonotype was recorded at least ten times. The chain combines TRBV25-1 with TRBJ2-6; weak D call: TRBD1 (6 bases). The germline V gene encodes CDR1 MGHDK and CDR2 SYGVNS. This CDR3 contains 17 residues. V was shortened by 3 bases and J by 2 bases, with 14 bases between the two germline ends. The chain's CDR3 is CASSDNNREPGANVLTF. Written as DNA, the CDR3 is TGTGCCAGCAGTGACAATAACAGGGAACCTGGGGCCAACGTCCTGACTTTC.

This chain uses TRBV7-3 with TRBJ2-2; no reliable D call. The germline V gene has CDR1 SGHTA and CDR2 FQGTGA. Between the trimmed V and J ends, which lost 5 bases and 7 bases, there was a span of 11 bases. This CDR3 spans 13 amino acids. CDR3 sequence: CASSPLARGELFF. The CDR3 coding sequence is TGTGCCAGCAGCCCCCTGGCCCGCGGGGAGCTGTTTTTT.

The rearrangement joins TRBV6-2 or TRBV6-3 to TRBJ2-7; no firm D call. This CDR3 has 12 residues. V was shortened by 5 bases and J by 3 bases, with 8 bases between the two germline ends. The germline V gene encodes CDR1 MNHEY and CDR2 SVGEGT. CDR3 region: CASSDPNYEQYF. The CDR3 region has the DNA TGTGCCAGCAGTGACCCCAACTACGAGCAGTACTTC.

This clonotype was observed a few times. The V call is TRBV29-1, the J call TRBJ1-4, with D possibly being TRBD1 (5 bases). The CDR3 is 12 amino acids. Between the trimmed V and J ends, which lost 4 bases and 8 bases, there was a span of 11 bases. CDR1 and CDR2 from the germline V gene are SQVTM and ANQGSEA. The CDR3 is CSVARDGEKLFF. The CDR3 DNA reads as TGCAGCGTTGCCAGGGATGGAGAAAAACTGTTTTTT. Together with reference TRBV29-1 and TRBJ1-4, the CDR3 gives the full variable domain: SAVISQKPSRDICQRGTSLTIQCQVDSQVTMMFWYRQQPGQSLTLIATANQGSEATYESGFVIDKFPISRPNLTFSTLTVSNMSPEDSSIYLCSVARDGEKLFFGSGTQLSVL.

This clonotype was detected only a few times. The chain links TRBV14 to TRBJ2-7, with D uncertain. TRBJ2-5 explains the end of the DNA better; the J call may be wrong. CDR1 and CDR2 from the germline V gene are SGHDN and FVKESK. The CDR3 spans 14 residues. CDR3 coding DNA: TGTGCCAGCAGCCAAGATCTTACCAGGGAGACCCAGTACTTC. It specifies CASSQDLTRETQYF.

This chain connects TRBV28 to TRBJ2-1; perhaps D is TRBD1 or TRBD2 (5 bases each). Germline V gene data show CDR1 as MDHEN and CDR2 as SYDVKM. The CDR3 has 13 amino acids. Between the trimmed V and J ends, which lost 2 bases and 10 bases, there was a span of 12 bases. CDR3 sequence (DNA): TGTGCCAGCAGTTTAGCCCGGGGCGAGGAGCAGTTCTTC. Protein sequence: CASSLARGEEQFF.

This clonotype is a singleton in its sample. The V gene is TRBV28, the J gene TRBJ2-1; TRBD2 aligns across 10 bases. CDR1 and CDR2 from the germline V gene are MDHEN and SYDVKM. The CDR3 totals 18 residues. Trimming at V came to 5 bases and at J to 4 bases, leaving 14 bases not matched to a gene. The DNA of the CDR3 is TGTGCCAGCAGTCTCCCAACTAGCGGGATTAGGGATTACAATGAGCAGTTCTTC. Residues: CASSLPTSGIRDYNEQFF.

V is TRBV13 and J is TRBJ2-2; possibly TRBD2 for D (6 bases). V lost 5 bases, J lost 7 bases, and 14 bases lay in between. CDR1 PRHDT and CDR2 FYEKMQ come from the germline V gene (reference sequence). CDR3 length: 14 residues. The CDR3: CASSHTREDGELFF. Here the CDR3 DNA reads TGTGCCAGCAGCCATACCAGGGAGGACGGGGAGCTGTTTTTT. Full variable domain (remainder filled in from reference TRBV13 and TRBJ2-2): AAGVIQSPRHLIKEKRETATLKCYPIPRHDTVYWYQQGPGQDPQFLISFYEKMQSDKGSIPDRFSAQQFSDYHSELNMSSLELGDSALYFCASSHTREDGELFFGEGSRLTVL.

The chain links TRBV5-5 to TRBJ2-5; TRBD1 matches 7 bases. The V segment lost 3 bases and the J segment 1 base; nucleotides outside the gene matches: 9. The CDR3 covers 16 residues. The germline gives CDR1 SGHKS, CDR2 YYEKEE (reference sequence). CDR3 nucleotides: TGTGCCAGCAGCTCACGACCTGGGACAGCCCAAGAGACCCAGTACTTC. Its protein is CASSSRPGTAQETQYF. The full variable domain, with the rest looked up from reference TRBV5-5 and TRBJ2-5, is DAGVTQSPTHLIKTRGQQVTLRCSPISGHKSVSWYQQVLGQGPQFIFQYYEKEERGRGNFPDRFSARQFPNYSSELNVNALLLGDSALYLCASSSRPGTAQETQYFGPGTRLLVL.

V gene TRBV5-1 combines with J gene TRBJ1-4, with 7 bases that match TRBD1. The V and J ends lost 3 bases and 3 bases, in that order; junction bases with no gene match: 5. Germline CDR1 and CDR2: SGHRS and YFSETQ. The CDR3 spans 15 residues. Here the CDR3 DNA reads TGCGCCAGCAGCTCTACAGGGGTTCCTAATGAAAAACTGTTTTTT. Residues: CASSSTGVPNEKLFF.

The chain joins TRBV7-2 to TRBJ2-6; tentative D call: TRBD1 (5 bases). The ends were cut back, 5 bases at V and 0 bases at J, with 8 bases in the middle. Germline-derived CDR1 and CDR2 are SGHTA and FQGNSA. This CDR3 is built from 15 residues. The CDR3 sequence is CASSGTGSGANVLTF. DNA of the CDR3: TGTGCCAGCAGCGGTACAGGCTCTGGGGCCAACGTCCTGACTTTC. Variable domain in full (rest from reference TRBV7-2 and TRBJ2-6): GAGVSQSPSNKVTEKGKDVELRCDPISGHTALYWYRQSLGQGLEFLIYFQGNSAPDKSGLPSDRFSAERTGGSVSTLTIQRTQQEDSAVYLCASSGTGSGANVLTFGAGSRLTVL.

This clonotype has a handful of counts. This chain joins TRBV20-1 and TRBJ1-6, with TRBD1 matching 8 bases. Trimming removed 5 bases from V and 7 bases from J; junction bases left unmatched: 10. This CDR3 comprises 15 residues. The V gene's germline CDR1 is DFQATT and CDR2 SNEGSKA (reference sequence). CDR3 sequence: CSARGGGQANSPLHF. The CDR3 DNA follows: TGCAGTGCTCGGGGCGGGGGACAGGCGAATTCACCCCTCCACTTT.

This clonotype was seen a few times. V is TRBV6-2 or TRBV6-3 and J is TRBJ2-1; 7 bases align to TRBD1. The CDR3 has 12 amino acids. CDR1 is MNHEY and CDR2 is SVGEGT in the germline V gene. V shed 6 bases and J 14 bases; nucleotides not matched to a gene: 10. CDR3 in amino acids: CASSQVQGREFF. The DNA of the CDR3 is TGTGCCAGCAGCCAGGTACAGGGGAGAGAGTTCTTC.

The CDR3 loop reads CSADRAQDNEKLFF. For the CDR3, the DNA is TGCAGTGCCGACAGGGCTCAGGATAATGAAAAACTGTTTTTT. The rearrangement links TRBV20-1 to TRBJ1-4, with 7 bases aligning to TRBD1. The V gene's germline CDR1 is DFQATT and CDR2 SNEGSKA (reference sequence). There are 14 residues in the CDR3. The ends lost 6 bases at V and 4 bases at J; junction bases unmatched: 8.

This clonotype turned up a few times. The gene calls are TRBV13 and TRBJ2-3, with D possibly called TRBD1 or TRBD2 (7 bases each). V lost 5 bases and J lost 2, with 14 bases in between. Germline CDR1 and CDR2: PRHDT and FYEKMQ (reference sequence). The CDR3 covers 15 residues. The CDR3 loop is CASSREDRNTDTQYF. CDR3 sequence (DNA): TGTGCCAGCAGCCGGGAGGACAGGAACACAGATACGCAGTATTTT.

A few counts support this clonotype. The chain joins TRBV29-1 to TRBJ2-4, with TRBD1 as a possible D gene (5 bases). TRBJ2-7 explains the end of the DNA better; the J call may be wrong. Germline V gene lookup returns CDR1 SQVTM and CDR2 ANQGSEA. This CDR3 comprises 13 residues. The CDR3 protein is CSVGPQGPYEQYF. CDR3 sequence (DNA): TGCAGCGTCGGTCCCCAGGGCCCCTACGAGCAGTACTTC.

Turning to this clonotype: At one end the junction does not follow the germline gene, possibly because of a read error. V usage is TRBV7-9 and J usage is TRBJ2-7; D ambiguous. CDR3 size: 12 residues. In germline, CDR1 is SEHNR, CDR2 FQNEAQ (reference sequence). Here the CDR3 reads CASADISYELYF. Written as DNA, the CDR3 is TGTGCCAGCGCCGATATCTCCTACGAGCTGTACTTC.

This chain uses TRBV25-1 with TRBJ2-5; TRBD2 agrees at 9 bases. Trimming cost V 3 bases and J 11 bases; bases outside gene matches: 19. In germline, CDR1 is MGHDK, CDR2 SYGVNS. CDR3 length: 17 amino acids. The CDR3 DNA reads as TGTGCCAGCAGTGAGCCTACGGGGCGGGGGGGCCAAAATGAGCAGTACTTC. Translation gives CASSEPTGRGGQNEQYF.

V and J are TRBV12-3 or TRBV12-4 and TRBJ1-1; a possible D gene is TRBD1 (5 bases). V dropped 7 bases and J dropped 3 bases, with 12 bases sitting between them. This CDR3 spans 13 amino acids. CDR3 loop: CASTSWGDTEAFF. CDR3 coding DNA: TGTGCCAGCACCAGCTGGGGGGACACTGAAGCTTTCTTT.